These T cell receptor beta chains were read from a single sample in a study of beta chain features in type 1 diabetes. Some clones are missing from TCRdb's copy, which holds only in-frame ones; the method was immunoSEQ multiplex PCR. Here the sample spans 310,000 or so clones, roughly 11% being singletons. Specimen: naive CD4+ T cells from blood. Receptors were obtained from a woman under 40 in good health. The conserved cysteine and the conserved F or W are not part of the CDR3 here.

V,J,CDR3
TRBV28,TRBJ2-2,ASSLGGRKAGELF
TRBV5-1,TRBJ1-1,ASSFPADRALNTEAF
TRBV9,TRBJ2-3,ASSGLRVSSTDTQY
TRBV11-2,TRBJ2-3,ASSLERRSTDTQY
TRBV5-1,TRBJ2-7,ASSWAGTTYSENEQY
TRBV11-2,TRBJ2-1,ASSLGLGEYNEQF
TRBV4-3,TRBJ1-2,ASSQDYGSYGYT
TRBV7-3,TRBJ1-1,ASSQGQGTEAF
TRBV5-1,TRBJ2-7,ASSLRPGSSYEQY
TRBV29-1,TRBJ1-3,SAGTGVNTIY
TRBV18,TRBJ2-2,ASSPQRLAGTNTGELF
TRBV4-3,TRBJ2-7,ASSQDGISGNYEQY
TRBV18,TRBJ2-7,ASSPIEVAGTYEQY
TRBV30,TRBJ1-4,AWESDRANEKLF
TRBV4-3,TRBJ2-2,ASSRSLAGPGELF
TRBV6-5,TRBJ2-5,ASSSEGGGQETQY
TRBV29-1,TRBJ2-3,SVGTGSTATQY